A selection of T cell receptor beta chains follows, all from one sample in a study of CD8+ T cells in alopecia areata. Assay used: immunoSEQ multiplex PCR; TCRdb lists only in-frame clones, some missing. This table has some 110,000 clones, 50% to 75% appearing once. The sample here was CD8+ T cells sorted from blood, taken at week 24, from a patient treated with tofacitinib. These receptors originate from a human donor with alopecia areata. The conserved cysteine and the conserved F or W are not part of the CDR3 here. The order of the fields is D gene, clone size, V gene, J gene, CDR3 protein. The D gene is left open where the match is weak. Not every row has a clone size; where given, it reads once, few, many or a size class.

D: TRBD1; size: -; V: TRBV7-9; J: TRBJ1-5; CDR3: ASSLGGQRQPQH
D: -; size: -; V: TRBV29-1; J: TRBJ2-1; CDR3: SVEGGGGRSYNEQF
D: TRBD1; size: -; V: TRBV27; J: TRBJ2-5; CDR3: ASSLQGAPETQY
D: TRBD2; size: -; V: TRBV6-5; J: TRBJ2-5; CDR3: ASSYGIAGDQETQY
D: -; size: -; V: TRBV10-3; J: TRBJ2-3; CDR3: AIAGGESSDTQY
D: -; size: -; V: TRBV30; J: TRBJ1-2; CDR3: ACDLFSEVGYGYT
D: -; size: few; V: TRBV27; J: TRBJ2-4; CDR3: ASTTGDGAKNIQY
D: -; size: once; V: TRBV15; J: TRBJ2-7; CDR3: ATFNEQY
D: -; size: -; V: TRBV29-1; J: TRBJ1-1; CDR3: SVEVPLRMNTEAF
D: TRBD1; size: -; V: TRBV7-9; J: TRBJ1-2; CDR3: ASSPSRTGGSYGYT
D: TRBD2; size: -; V: TRBV5-6; J: TRBJ2-5; CDR3: ASSFPTSGGDFGETQY
D: -; size: few; V: TRBV6-6; J: TRBJ2-7; CDR3: ASSFLGSSYEQY
D: -; size: few; V: TRBV11-2; J: TRBJ2-5; CDR3: ASRGETQY
D: -; size: -; V: TRBV5-6; J: TRBJ2-2; CDR3: ASSLFHSEGYTGELF
D: -; size: few; V: TRBV9; J: TRBJ2-7; CDR3: ASSVGETPGYEQY
D: TRBD2; size: -; V: TRBV27; J: TRBJ2-7; CDR3: ASSLWGGSYEQY
D: -; size: few; V: TRBV13; J: TRBJ2-5; CDR3: ASSLGGQETQY
D: TRBD1; size: -; V: TRBV5-1; J: TRBJ2-7; CDR3: ASSTGQGMSYEQY
D: TRBD2; size: -; V: TRBV2; J: TRBJ2-5; CDR3: ASRGLAGFEETQY
D: TRBD1; size: -; V: TRBV5-4; J: TRBJ1-1; CDR3: ASSLRTGPAF
D: TRBD1; size: -; V: TRBV2; J: TRBJ1-1; CDR3: ASSAERGHDGTEAF
D: -; size: -; V: TRBV13; J: TRBJ2-7; CDR3: ASSFPSSYEQY
D: -; size: few; V: TRBV13; J: TRBJ1-1; CDR3: ASSPYPVWTENTEAF
D: -; size: -; V: TRBV9; J: TRBJ2-5; CDR3: ASSVAAEQETQY
D: -; size: few; V: TRBV6-5; J: TRBJ1-1; CDR3: ASSERENTEAF
D: -; size: -; V: TRBV10-2; J: TRBJ1-1; CDR3: SSSPGNTEAF
D: -; size: -; V: TRBV5-1; J: TRBJ1-1; CDR3: ASSFTGSFHTEAF
D: -; size: -; V: TRBV9; J: TRBJ2-7; CDR3: ASSLEDNSYEQY
D: -; size: -; V: TRBV29-1; J: TRBJ1-1; CDR3: SVLMDTEAF
D: TRBD1; size: few; V: TRBV19; J: TRBJ1-5; CDR3: ASSRDREGNQPQH
D: -; size: -; V: TRBV23-1; J: TRBJ1-2; CDR3: ASSPGKANYGYT
D: TRBD1; size: -; V: TRBV9; J: TRBJ2-5; CDR3: ASSPMGQPHQETQY
D: TRBD1; size: -; V: TRBV19; J: TRBJ2-7; CDR3: ASSADRESNEQY
D: -; size: -; V: TRBV2; J: TRBJ2-4; CDR3: ASSGSKNIQY
D: TRBD1; size: few; V: TRBV5-4; J: TRBJ1-1; CDR3: ASSIGTGRRAF
D: -; size: few; V: TRBV6-5; J: TRBJ1-3; CDR3: ASSTDGSSGNTIY
D: -; size: -; V: TRBV7-9; J: TRBJ2-6; CDR3: ASSAGADSGANVLT
D: -; size: -; V: TRBV5-1; J: TRBJ2-6; CDR3: ASSFPSDRSSSGANVLT
D: TRBD1; size: -; V: TRBV12-5; J: TRBJ2-1; CDR3: ASGPKQGDHNEQF
D: -; size: -; V: TRBV30; J: TRBJ1-1; CDR3: AWSPTVNTEAF
D: -; size: -; V: TRBV15; J: TRBJ1-1; CDR3: ATSAGGENTEAF
D: -; size: -; V: TRBV7-8; J: TRBJ2-1; CDR3: ASSLKYNEQF
D: -; size: few; V: TRBV7-6; J: TRBJ1-1; CDR3: ASSPQRTEAF
D: -; size: -; V: TRBV19; J: TRBJ2-1; CDR3: ASTNLGAYNEQF
D: -; size: few; V: TRBV19; J: TRBJ1-1; CDR3: ASSIWDGGGGTEAF
D: -; size: few; V: TRBV30; J: TRBJ1-5; CDR3: AWSVQGDQPQH
D: -; size: -; V: TRBV30; J: TRBJ1-1; CDR3: AWSPPKVRGNTEAF
D: -; size: -; V: TRBV6-5; J: TRBJ2-1; CDR3: ASSFRGAYNEQF